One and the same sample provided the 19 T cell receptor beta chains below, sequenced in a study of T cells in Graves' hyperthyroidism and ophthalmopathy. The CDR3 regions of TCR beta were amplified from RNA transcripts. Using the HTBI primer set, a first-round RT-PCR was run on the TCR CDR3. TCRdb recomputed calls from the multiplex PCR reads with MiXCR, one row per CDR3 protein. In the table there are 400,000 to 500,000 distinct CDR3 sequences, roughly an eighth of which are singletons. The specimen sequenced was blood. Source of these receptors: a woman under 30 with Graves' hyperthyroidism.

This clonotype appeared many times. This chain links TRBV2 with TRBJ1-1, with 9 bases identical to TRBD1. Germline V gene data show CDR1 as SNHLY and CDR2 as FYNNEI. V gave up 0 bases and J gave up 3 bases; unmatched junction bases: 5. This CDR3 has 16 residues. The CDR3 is CASSEALGQGDTEAFF. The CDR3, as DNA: TGTGCCAGCAGTGAAGCGCTGGGACAGGGTGACACTGAAGCTTTCTTT.

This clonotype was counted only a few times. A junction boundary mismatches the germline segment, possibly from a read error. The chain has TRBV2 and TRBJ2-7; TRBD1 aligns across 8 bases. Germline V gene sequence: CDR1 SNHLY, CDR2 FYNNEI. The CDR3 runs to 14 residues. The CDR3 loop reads CASRGDRSDYEQYF. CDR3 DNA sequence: TGCGCCAGCAGGGGGGACAGGTCCGACTACGAGCAGTACTTC.

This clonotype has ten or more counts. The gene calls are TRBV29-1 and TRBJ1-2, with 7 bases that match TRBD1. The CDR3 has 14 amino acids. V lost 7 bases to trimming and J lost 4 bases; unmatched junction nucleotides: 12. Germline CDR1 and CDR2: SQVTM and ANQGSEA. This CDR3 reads CSAQTRDRAYGYTF. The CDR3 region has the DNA TGCAGCGCCCAGACAAGAGACAGGGCCTATGGCTACACCTTC.

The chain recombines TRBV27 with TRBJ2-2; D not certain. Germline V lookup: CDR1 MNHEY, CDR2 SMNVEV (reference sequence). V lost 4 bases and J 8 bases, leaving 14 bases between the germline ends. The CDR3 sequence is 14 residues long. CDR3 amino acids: CASSSSDGLGELFF. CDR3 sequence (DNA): TGTGCCAGCAGTTCCTCCGACGGCTTGGGGGAGCTGTTTTTT.

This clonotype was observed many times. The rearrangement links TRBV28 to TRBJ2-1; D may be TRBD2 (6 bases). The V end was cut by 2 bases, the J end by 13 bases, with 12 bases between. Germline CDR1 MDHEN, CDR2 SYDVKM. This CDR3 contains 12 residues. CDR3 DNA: TGTGCCAGCAGTTTAAGGCGGAGGGCCCAGTTCTTC. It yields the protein CASSLRRRAQFF.

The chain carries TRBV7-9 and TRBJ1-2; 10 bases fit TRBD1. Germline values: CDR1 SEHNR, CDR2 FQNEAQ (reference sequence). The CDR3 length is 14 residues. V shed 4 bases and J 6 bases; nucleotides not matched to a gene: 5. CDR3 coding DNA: TGTGCCAGCAGCTGGACAGGGGGTAAAGATGGCTACACCTTC. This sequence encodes CASSWTGGKDGYTF.

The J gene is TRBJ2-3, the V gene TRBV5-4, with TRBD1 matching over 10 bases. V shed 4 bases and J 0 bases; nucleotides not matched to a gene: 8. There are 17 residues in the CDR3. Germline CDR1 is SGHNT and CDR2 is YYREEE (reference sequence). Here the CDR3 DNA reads TGTGCCAGCAGCAGAAAGAGACAGGGGGCTAGCACAGATACGCAGTATTTT. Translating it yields CASSRKRQGASTDTQYF.

The CDR3 region has the DNA TGTGCCAGCAGCTTAGCGGGAGAGTATCCCGGGGAGCTGTTTTTT. This encodes CASSLAGEYPGELFF. The chain employs TRBV7-2 and TRBJ2-2, with D perhaps TRBD2 (5 bases). From germline, CDR1 is SGHTA and CDR2 FQGNSA. The CDR3 consists of 15 residues. Trimming stripped 0 bases from V and 6 bases from J, with 11 bases between.

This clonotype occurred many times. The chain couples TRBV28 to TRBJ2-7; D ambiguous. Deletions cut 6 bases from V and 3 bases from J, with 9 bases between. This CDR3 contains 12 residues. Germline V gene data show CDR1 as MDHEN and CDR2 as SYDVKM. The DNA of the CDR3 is TGTGCCAGCAGGAAAGCTAACTACGAGCAGTACTTC. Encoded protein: CASRKANYEQYF.

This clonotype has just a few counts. CDR3 protein: CASSQPGLSYEQYF. The CDR3 bases are TGCGCCAGCAGCCAACCAGGACTCTCCTACGAGCAGTACTTC. The chain uses TRBV4-1 and TRBJ2-7; a possible D gene is TRBD2 (5 bases). Per germline, CDR1 MGHRA and CDR2 YSYEKL. Trimming removed 2 bases from V and 0 bases from J, with 8 bases in between. This CDR3 spans 14 amino acids.

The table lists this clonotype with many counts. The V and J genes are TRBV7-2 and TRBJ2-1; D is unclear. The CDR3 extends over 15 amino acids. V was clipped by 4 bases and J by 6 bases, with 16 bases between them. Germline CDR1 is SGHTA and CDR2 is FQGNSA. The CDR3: CASSSSPGRVNEQFF. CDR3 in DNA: TGTGCCAGCAGCTCATCACCGGGCCGGGTCAATGAGCAGTTCTTC.

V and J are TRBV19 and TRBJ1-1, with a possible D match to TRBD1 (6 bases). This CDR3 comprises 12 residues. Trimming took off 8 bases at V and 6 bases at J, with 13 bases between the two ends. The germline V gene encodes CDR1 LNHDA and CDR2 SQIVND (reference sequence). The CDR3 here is CASDKGGSEAFF. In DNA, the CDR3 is TGTGCCAGTGATAAGGGGGGTTCTGAAGCTTTCTTT. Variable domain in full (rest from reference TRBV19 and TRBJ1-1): DGGITQSPKYLFRKEGQNVTLSCEQNLNHDAMYWYRQDPGQGLRLIYYSQIVNDFQKGDIAEGYSVSREKKESFPLTVTSAQKNPTAFYLCASDKGGSEAFFGQGTRLTVV.

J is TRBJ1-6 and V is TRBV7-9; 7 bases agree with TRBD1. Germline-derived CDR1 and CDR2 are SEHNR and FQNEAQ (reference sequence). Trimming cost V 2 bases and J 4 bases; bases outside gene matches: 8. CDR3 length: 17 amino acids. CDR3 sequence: CASSLSVWGQYNSPLHF. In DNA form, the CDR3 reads TGTGCCAGCAGCTTATCGGTTTGGGGACAGTATAATTCACCCCTCCACTTT.

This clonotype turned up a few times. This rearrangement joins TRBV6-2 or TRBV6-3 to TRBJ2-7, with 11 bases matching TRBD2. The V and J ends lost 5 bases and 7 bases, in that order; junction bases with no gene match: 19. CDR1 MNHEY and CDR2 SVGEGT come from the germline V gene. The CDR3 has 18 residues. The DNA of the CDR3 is TGTGCCAGCAGTCCCTATGGTACTAGCGGGAGCCAATTGGGAGAGCAGTACTTC. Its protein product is CASSPYGTSGSQLGEQYF.

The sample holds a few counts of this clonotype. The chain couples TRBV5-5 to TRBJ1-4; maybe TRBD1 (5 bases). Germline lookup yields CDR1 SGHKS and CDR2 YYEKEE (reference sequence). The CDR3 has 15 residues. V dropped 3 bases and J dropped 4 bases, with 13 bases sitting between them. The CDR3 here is CASSSGDGNNEKLFF. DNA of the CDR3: TGTGCCAGCAGCTCGGGGGACGGAAATAATGAAAAACTGTTTTTT.

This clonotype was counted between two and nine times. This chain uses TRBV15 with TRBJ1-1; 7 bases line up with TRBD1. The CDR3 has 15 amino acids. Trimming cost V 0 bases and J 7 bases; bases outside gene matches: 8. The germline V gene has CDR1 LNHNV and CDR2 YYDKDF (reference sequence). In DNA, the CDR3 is TGTGCCACCAGCAGAGATCTAGGGGGCGTTGGTGAAGCTTTCTTT. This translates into CATSRDLGGVGEAFF. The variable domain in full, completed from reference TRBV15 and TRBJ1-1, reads DAMVIQNPRYQVTQFGKPVTLSCSQTLNHNVMYWYQQKSSQAPKLLFHYYDKDFNNEADTPDNFQSRRPNTSFCFLDIRSPGLGDTAMYLCATSRDLGGVGEAFFGQGTRLTVV.

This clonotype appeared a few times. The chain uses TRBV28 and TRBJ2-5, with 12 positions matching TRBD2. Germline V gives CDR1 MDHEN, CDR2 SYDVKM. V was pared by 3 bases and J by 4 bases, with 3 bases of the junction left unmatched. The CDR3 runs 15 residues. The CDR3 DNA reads TGTGCCAGCAGTTTTCTAGCGGGAGGGCTAGAGACCCAGTACTTC. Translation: CASSFLAGGLETQYF.

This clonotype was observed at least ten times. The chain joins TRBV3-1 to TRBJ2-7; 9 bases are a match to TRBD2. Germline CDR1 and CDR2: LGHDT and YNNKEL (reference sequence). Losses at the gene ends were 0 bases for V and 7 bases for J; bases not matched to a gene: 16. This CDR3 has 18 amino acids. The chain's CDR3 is CASSQDPPASGISREQYF. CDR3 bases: TGTGCCAGCAGCCAAGACCCCCCGGCTAGCGGGATCTCGAGAGAGCAGTACTTC.

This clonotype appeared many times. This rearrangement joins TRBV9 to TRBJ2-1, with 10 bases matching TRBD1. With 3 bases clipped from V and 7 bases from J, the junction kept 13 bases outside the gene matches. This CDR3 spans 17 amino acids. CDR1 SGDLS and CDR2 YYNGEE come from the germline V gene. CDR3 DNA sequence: TGTGCCAGCAGCGAAGGACTTGACAGGGGGCGTAGGAATGAGCAGTTCTTC. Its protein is CASSEGLDRGRRNEQFF.